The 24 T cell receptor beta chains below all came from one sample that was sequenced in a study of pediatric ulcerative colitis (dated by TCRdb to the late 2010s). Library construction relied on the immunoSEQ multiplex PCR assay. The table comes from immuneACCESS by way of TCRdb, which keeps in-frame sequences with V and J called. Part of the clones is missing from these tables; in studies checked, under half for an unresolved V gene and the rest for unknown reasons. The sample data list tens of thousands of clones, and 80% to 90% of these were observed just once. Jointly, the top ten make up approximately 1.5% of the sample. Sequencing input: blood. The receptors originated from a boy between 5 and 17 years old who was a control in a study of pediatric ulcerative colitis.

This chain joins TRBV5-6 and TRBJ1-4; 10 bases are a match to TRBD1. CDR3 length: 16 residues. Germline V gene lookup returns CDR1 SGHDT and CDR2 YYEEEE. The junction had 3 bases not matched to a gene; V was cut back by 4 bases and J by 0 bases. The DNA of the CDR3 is TGTGCCAGCAGCCCAGGGACAGGGGCAACTAATGAAAAACTGTTTTTT. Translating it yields CASSPGTGATNEKLFF.

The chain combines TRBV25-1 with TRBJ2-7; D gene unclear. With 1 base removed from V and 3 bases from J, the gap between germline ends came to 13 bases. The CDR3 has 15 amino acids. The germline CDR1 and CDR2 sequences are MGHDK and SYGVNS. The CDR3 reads CASSEFGDGLYEQYF. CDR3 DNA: TGTGCCAGCAGTGAATTCGGTGACGGGCTCTACGAGCAGTACTTC.

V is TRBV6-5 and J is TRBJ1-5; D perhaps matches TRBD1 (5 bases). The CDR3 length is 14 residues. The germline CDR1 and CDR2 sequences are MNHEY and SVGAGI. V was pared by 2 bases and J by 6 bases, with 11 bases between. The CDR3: CASSYGAAGQPQHF. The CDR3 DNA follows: TGTGCCAGCAGTTACGGGGCCGCGGGTCAGCCCCAGCATTTT.

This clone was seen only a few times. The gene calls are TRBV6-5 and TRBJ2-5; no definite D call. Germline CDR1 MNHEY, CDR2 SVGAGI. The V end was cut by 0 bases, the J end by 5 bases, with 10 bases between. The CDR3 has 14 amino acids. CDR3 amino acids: CASSYSYLGETQYF. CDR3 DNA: TGTGCCAGCAGTTACTCGTATTTGGGGGAGACCCAGTACTTC.

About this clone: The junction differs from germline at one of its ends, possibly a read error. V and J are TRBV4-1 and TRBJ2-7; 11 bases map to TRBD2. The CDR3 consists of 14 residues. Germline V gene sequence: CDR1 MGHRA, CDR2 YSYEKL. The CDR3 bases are TGCGCCAGCAGGCCTAGCGGGAGGTCCTCCGAGCAGTACTTC. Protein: CASRPSGRSSEQYF.

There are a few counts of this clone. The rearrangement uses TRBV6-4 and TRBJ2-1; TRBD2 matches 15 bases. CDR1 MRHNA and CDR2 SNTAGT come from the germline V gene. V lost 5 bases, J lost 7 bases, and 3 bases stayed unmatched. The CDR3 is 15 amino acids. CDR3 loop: CASSRTSGGVNEQFF. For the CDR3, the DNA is TGTGCCAGCAGTCGGACTAGCGGGGGGGTTAATGAGCAGTTCTTC.

The DNA of the CDR3 is TGTGCCAGCAGCTTTCTTCCGAACACCGGGGAGCTGTTTTTT. This sequence encodes CASSFLPNTGELFF. The chain is built from TRBV7-3 and TRBJ2-2; unclear D gene. With 3 bases removed from V and 0 bases from J, the gap between germline ends came to 5 bases. Germline lookup yields CDR1 SGHTA and CDR2 FQGTGA. The CDR3 runs 14 residues.

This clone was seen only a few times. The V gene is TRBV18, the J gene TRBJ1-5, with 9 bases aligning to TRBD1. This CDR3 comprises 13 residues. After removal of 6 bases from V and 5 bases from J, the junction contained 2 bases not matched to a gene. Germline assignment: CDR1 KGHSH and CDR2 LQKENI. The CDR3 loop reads CASSGQGDQPQHF. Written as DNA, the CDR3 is TGTGCCAGCTCGGGACAGGGAGATCAGCCCCAGCATTTT.

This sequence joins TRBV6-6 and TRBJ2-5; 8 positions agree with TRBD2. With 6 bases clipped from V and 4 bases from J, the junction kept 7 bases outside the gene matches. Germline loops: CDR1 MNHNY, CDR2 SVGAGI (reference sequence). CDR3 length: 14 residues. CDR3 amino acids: CASRPSGSGETQYF. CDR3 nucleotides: TGTGCCAGCAGACCCAGCGGGAGTGGAGAGACCCAGTACTTC.

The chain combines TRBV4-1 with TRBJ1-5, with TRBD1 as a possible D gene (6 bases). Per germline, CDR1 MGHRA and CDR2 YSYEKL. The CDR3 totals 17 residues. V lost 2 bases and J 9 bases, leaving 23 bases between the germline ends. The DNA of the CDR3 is TGCGCCAGCAGCCAACTCCCTGGACAGAGGAGTGATTGGCCCCAGCATTTT. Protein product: CASSQLPGQRSDWPQHF.

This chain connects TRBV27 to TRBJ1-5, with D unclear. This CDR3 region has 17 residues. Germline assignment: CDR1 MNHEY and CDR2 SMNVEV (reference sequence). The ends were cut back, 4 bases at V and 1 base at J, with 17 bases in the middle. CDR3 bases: TGTGCCAGCAGTTCCGATGCTGGAACAGCGAGCAATCAGCCCCAGCATTTT. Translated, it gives CASSSDAGTASNQPQHF.

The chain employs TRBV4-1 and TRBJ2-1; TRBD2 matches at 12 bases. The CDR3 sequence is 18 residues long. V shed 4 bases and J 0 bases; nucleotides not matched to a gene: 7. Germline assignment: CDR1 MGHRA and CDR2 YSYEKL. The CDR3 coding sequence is TGCGCCAGCAGCCTCCTACTAGCGGGGGGAAGCTCCTACAATGAGCAGTTCTTC. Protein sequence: CASSLLLAGGSSYNEQFF.

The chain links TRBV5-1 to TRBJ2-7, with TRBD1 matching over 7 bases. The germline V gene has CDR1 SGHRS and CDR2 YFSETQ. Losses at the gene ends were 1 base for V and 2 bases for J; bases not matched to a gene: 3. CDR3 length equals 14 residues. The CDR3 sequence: CASSLRGQAYEQYF. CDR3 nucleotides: TGCGCCAGCAGCTTGAGGGGGCAGGCCTACGAGCAGTACTTC.

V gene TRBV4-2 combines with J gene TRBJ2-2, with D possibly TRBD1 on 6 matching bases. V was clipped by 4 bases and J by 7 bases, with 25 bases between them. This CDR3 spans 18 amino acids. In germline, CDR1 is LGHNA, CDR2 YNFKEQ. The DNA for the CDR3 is TGTGCCAGCAGCCCTCTACAGGGAAGTGGAGGCGAAGGCGGGGAGCTGTTTTTT. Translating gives CASSPLQGSGGEGGELFF.

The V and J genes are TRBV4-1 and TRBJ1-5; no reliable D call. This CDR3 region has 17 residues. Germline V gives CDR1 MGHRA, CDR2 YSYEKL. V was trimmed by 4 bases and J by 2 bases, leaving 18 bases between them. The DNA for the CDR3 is TGCGCCAGCAGCCGAATAGGAGTCGAGGCGGGCAATCAGCCCCAGCATTTT. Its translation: CASSRIGVEAGNQPQHF.

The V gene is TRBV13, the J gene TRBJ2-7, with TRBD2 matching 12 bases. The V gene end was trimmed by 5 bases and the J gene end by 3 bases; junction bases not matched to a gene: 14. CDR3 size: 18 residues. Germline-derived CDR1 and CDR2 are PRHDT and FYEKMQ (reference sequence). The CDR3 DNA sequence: TGTGCCAGCAGCGGAGGCCCTAGCGGGAGGGCCGGCGTCTACGAGCAGTACTTC. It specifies CASSGGPSGRAGVYEQYF.

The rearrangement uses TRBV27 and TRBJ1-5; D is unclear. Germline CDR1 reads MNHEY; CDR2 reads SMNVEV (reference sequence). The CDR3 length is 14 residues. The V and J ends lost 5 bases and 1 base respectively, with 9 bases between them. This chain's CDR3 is CASSPLESNQPQHF. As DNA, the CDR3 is TGTGCCAGCAGTCCACTAGAGAGCAATCAGCCCCAGCATTTT.

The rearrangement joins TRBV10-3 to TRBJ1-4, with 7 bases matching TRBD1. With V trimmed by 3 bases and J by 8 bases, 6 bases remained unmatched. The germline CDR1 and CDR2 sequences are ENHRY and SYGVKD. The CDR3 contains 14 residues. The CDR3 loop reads CAISETGEREKLFF. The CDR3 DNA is TGTGCCATCAGTGAAACAGGGGAGAGGGAAAAACTGTTTTTT.

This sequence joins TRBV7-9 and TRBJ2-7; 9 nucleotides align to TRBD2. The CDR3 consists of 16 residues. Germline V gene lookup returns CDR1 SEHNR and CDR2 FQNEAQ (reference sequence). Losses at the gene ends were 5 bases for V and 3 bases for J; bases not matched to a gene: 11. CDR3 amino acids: CASSPVLAGTLYEQYF. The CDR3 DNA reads TGTGCCAGCAGCCCGGTCCTAGCGGGAACCCTCTACGAGCAGTACTTC.

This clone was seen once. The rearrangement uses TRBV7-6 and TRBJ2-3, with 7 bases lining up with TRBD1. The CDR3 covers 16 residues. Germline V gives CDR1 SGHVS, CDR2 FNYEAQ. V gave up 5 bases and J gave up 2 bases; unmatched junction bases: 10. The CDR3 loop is CASSAPGQYFTDTQYF. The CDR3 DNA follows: TGTGCCAGCAGCGCTCCGGGACAGTACTTCACAGATACGCAGTATTTT.

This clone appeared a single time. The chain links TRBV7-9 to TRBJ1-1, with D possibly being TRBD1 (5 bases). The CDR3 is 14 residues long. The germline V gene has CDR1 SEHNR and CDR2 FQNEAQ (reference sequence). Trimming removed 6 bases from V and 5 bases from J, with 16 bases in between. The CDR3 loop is CASSTWGRGTEAFF. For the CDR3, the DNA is TGTGCCAGCAGTACTTGGGGCCGAGGGACTGAAGCTTTCTTT.

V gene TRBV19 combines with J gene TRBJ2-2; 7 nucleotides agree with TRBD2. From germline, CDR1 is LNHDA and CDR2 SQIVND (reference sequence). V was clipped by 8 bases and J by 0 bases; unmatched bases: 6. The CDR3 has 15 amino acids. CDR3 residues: CASGNGRTNTGELFF. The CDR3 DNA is TGTGCCAGTGGGAACGGGAGGACGAACACCGGGGAGCTGTTTTTT.

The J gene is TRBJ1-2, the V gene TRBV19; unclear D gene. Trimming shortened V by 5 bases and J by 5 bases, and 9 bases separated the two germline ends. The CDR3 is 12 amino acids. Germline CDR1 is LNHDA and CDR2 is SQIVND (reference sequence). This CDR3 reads CASSWATYGYTF. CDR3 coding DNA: TGTGCCAGTAGTTGGGCTACGTATGGCTACACCTTC.

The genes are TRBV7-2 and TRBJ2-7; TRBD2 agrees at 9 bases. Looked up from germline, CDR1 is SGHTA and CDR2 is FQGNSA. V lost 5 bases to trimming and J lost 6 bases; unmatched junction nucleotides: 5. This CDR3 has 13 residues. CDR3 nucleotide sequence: TGTGCCAGCAGCCCAGCGGGAGGACCCGAGCAGTACTTC. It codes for CASSPAGGPEQYF.